This T cell receptor (beta chain) was recovered during a study of blood T cells in healthy people across ages (dated by TCRdb to the mid-2010s). Study-wide context: In model experiments, template switching captured roughly one uniquely barcoded TCR beta cDNA molecule for every two T cells. Age-related changes in TCR beta repertoire diversity were measured in the study by deep sequencing normalized with unique cDNA molecular identifiers. Donors were grouped into four age groups: young (average approximately 16 years), middle-aged (39), aged (around 60) and long-lived (about 89). To avoid experimental bias, donors of different ages were randomly spread across the sequencing lanes. Two additional independent replicas of 1 million unique cDNA reads from the same blood draw were analyzed for two donors (one aged 18 to 30 and one aged 80 or older).

This clonotype was counted between two and nine times. The specificity of this receptor is unknown. Base qualities are not at hand, and no much larger clone is one base apart. Beyond this particular receptor, the publication reports: Total diversity estimates from one million sequenced T cells were considered lower bounds and underestimates. The long-lived group showed more naive CD4+ T cells, fewer expanded clones and increased TCR diversity than the aged group, suggesting age selection. Because profiling used bulk unsorted PBMCs, naive and antigen-experienced compartments could not be compared conclusively. There was a strong correlation between observed TCR beta diversity and the percentage of naive T cells measured by flow cytometry. The CMV infection status of donors was not known, potentially confounding age-related changes in expanded clonotypes. As age increased, observed TCR beta diversity per million T cells dropped in a roughly linear way, and a significant reduction was already evident by age 40.

The CDR3 starts with the cysteine, ends with the phenylalanine, and has 15 residues. CDR3 DNA is the only sequence kept; it has 45 bases, read in frame from the first base. Cut back by 2 bases and 0 bases, the V and J ends lie 9 bases apart. The germline V gene specifies SGHRS as CDR1 and YFSETQ as CDR2. Libraries were built with 5' RACE. Sequencing used an Illumina HiSeq 2500. A second PCR of roughly 6 to 11 cycles was run with a J-beta primer mix and a sample-barcoded 5' primer. Each TCR beta cDNA molecule received a unique molecular identifier from a template-switch 5' adaptor carrying 12 random nucleotides. Each sample yielded at least 2.5 million CDR3-containing paired-end reads. All of the RNA was converted into first-strand cDNA using the Mint cDNA synthesis kit, with a TRBC-specific oligonucleotide serving as the primer. Following uracil-DNA glycosylase treatment, a first 18-cycle PCR with universal primers M1SS and BC2_uni_R was performed on all cDNA. Concerning the study's data processing: For normalization, 1 million high-quality reads were randomly selected from each sample, with every read carrying a distinct molecular identifier. Reads with shared molecular identifiers were discarded instead of being binned into consensus sequences. CDR3 identification, clonotype clustering and error correction used MiTCR with a Q25 quality threshold and the strictest error-elimination algorithm. Lower-bound total TCR beta diversity was estimated with a nonparametric unseen species model using Euler transformation. The public sequencing data were trimmed at Q25 with fastp and processed into clonotypes with MiXCR by TCRdb, which kept only in-frame beta chains. Each entry merges the rows of one CDR3 protein and shows their most common DNA and genes. The V and J calls, along with clone size, are taken from TCRdb and not from the paper's own processing. Counted in this sample were under 1 million distinct CDR3 sequences; around two fifths of them appeared once. The ten largest clones take up approximately 20% of the sample.

The roughly 39 donors, aged 6 to 90 years, were systemically healthy Caucasian individuals from Russia. Around 10 milliliters of peripheral blood were collected from each donor into EDTA-treated Vacutainer tubes. Ficoll-Paque density-gradient centrifugation was used to isolate PBMCs, with at least 7 million per sample. Trizol reagent was used to extract total RNA from PBMCs, with at least 6 micrograms per sample. For every donor, flow cytometry on a PBMC aliquot measured the percentage of naive CD45RAhigh/CD27high T cells. Sequenced input: blood. Recombination linked TRBV5-1 to TRBJ2-1; TRBD2 is possibly the D segment (5 matching bases). The origin of this receptor is a man between 60 and 75 years old in good health. The CDR3 reads as follows: CASSLIRGSYNEQFF. In nucleotides, the sequence is TGCGCCAGCAGCTTAATCCGGGGCTCCTACAATGAGCAGTTCTTC.